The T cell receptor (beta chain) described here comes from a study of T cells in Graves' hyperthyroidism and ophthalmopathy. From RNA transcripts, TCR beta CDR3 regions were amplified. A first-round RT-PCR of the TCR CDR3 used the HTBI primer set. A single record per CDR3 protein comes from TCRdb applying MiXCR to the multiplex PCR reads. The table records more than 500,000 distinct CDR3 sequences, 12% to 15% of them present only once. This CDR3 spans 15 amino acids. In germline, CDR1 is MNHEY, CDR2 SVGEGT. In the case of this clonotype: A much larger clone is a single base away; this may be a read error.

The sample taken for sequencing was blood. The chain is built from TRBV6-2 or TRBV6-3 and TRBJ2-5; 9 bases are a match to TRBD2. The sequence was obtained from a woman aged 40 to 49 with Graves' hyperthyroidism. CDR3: CASSSLAGRRETRYF. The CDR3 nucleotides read TGTGCCAGCAGTTCGCTAGCGGGGAGGAGAGAGACCCGGTACTTC.